These T cell receptor beta chains were read from a single sample in a study of T cell responses to AZD1222 COVID-19 vaccine. Libraries were prepared by immunoSEQ multiplex PCR; TCRdb keeps only in-frame clonotypes and omits some of them. The sample yields around 100,000 clones, approximately 90% seen once. The material sequenced was peripheral blood, taken 28 days after the second AZD1222 dose. The origin of the receptors is an adult who received the AZD1222 COVID-19 vaccine. CDR3s include the opening cysteine and the closing phenylalanine or tryptophan.

15	TRBV6-5	TRBJ1-2	CASSPGGQAIYGYTF
13	TRBV19	TRBJ1-2	CASGQGRVGGYTF
14	TRBV5-1	TRBJ1-4	CASSSGAPNEKLFF
14	TRBV30	TRBJ1-2	CAWKETGTNYGYTF
16	TRBV19	TRBJ1-5	CASSFETGISNQPQHF
15	TRBV29-1	TRBJ1-1	CSVESVGQLNTEAFF
15	TRBV5-4	TRBJ2-7	CASSSRDSLLDEQYF
14	TRBV29-1	TRBJ2-3	CSVESLAGTDTQYF
16	TRBV7-2	TRBJ2-6	CASSSTGGAGANVLTF
20	TRBV13	TRBJ2-1	CASSLPWTSGSRGTYNEQFF
16	TRBV7-2	TRBJ1-1	CASSFSQIVGNTEAFF
17	TRBV9	TRBJ2-2	CASSGRRDRKETGELFF
13	TRBV19	TRBJ1-2	CASSMSTGDGYTF
17	TRBV6-2/TRBV6-3	TRBJ2-6	CASSYNSGREMANVLTF
13	TRBV5-4	TRBJ1-2	CASSSKPNYGYTF
16	TRBV19	TRBJ2-1	CASSIVGGSTYNEQFF
15	TRBV5-6	TRBJ1-1	CASSLYGGARTEAFF
14	TRBV27	TRBJ1-4	CASSLLRQTEKLFF
15	TRBV11-2	TRBJ2-2	CASTGQGAYTGELFF
15	TRBV28	TRBJ1-2	CASSSADRGFYGYTF
14	TRBV27	TRBJ2-7	CASSLSLDVHEQYF
15	TRBV7-2	TRBJ2-7	CASSLRTLPNHEQYF
15	TRBV5-1	TRBJ2-5	CASSPSAGAQETQYF